There are a few counts of the clone carrying this T cell receptor (beta chain). What it recognizes is unknown. J gave up 1 base and V 4 bases, and 7 bases lay outside the gene matches. The germline CDR1 and CDR2 sequences are SQVTM and ANQGSEA. The CDR3 is 16 residues long. This sample was included in a study of identical twins. TCRdb re-called the 5' RACE reads with MiXCR, one entry per CDR3 protein. This sample yields about 520,000 distinct CDR3 sequences, of which 20% to 25% are seen a single time; approximately 0.95% belongs to the top ten. General study results and limits: Out-of-frame alpha sequences shared by twins showed excess low generation probability.

These same data were also listed under a study on T cells expressing NK-cell markers.

The specimen was CD4+ T cells sorted from blood. The chain is built from TRBV29-1 and TRBJ2-6; 7 bases are a match to TRBD2. The origin of this receptor is a woman aged 18-29 years in good health. Here the CDR3 DNA reads TGCAGCGTTGCGGGAGGTGGGATTTCTGGGGCCAACGTCCTGACTTTC. Residues: CSVAGGGISGANVLTF.